This TCR beta chain originates from a study of CD8 T cells in ankylosing spondylitis. Study conclusions and caveats: Disease-associated clones were CD8+ and fairly uncommon in peripheral blood. One TCR beta motif, made up of 7 or 8 highly homologous variants, appeared characteristic of ankylosing spondylitis blood.

The length of the CDR3 is 15 residues. V gave up 2 bases and J gave up 9 bases, with 16 bases separating them. CDR1 is SEHNR, CDR2 FQNEAQ, per germline (reference sequence). TCRdb independently ran MiXCR on the 5' RACE reads; one entry per CDR3 protein. The sample contains over 600,000 distinct CDR3 sequences, around 17% of which appear only once. On this clonotype itself: No antigen is known for it.

Input material: blood, either unsorted or a sorted T cell fraction (not recorded which). The chain employs TRBV7-9 and TRBJ2-2; D gene uncertain. The TCR sequence derives from a male donor with ankylosing spondylitis. CDR3 sequence (DNA): TGTGCCAGCAGCTTATTCGCAGGATCCGACCGGGAGCTGTTTTTT. This gives the protein CASSLFAGSDRELFF.